The source of this T cell receptor beta chain is a study of cytomegalovirus exposure and HLA in healthy donors. At the level of the study: Within an early data release were approximately 85 million unique TCRs drawn from HLA-typed donors. The Caucasian-associated ancestry cluster contained more than 75% of the approximately 430 genotyped donors. Overall study findings and caveats: A few CMV-associated chains proved CMV antigen-specific in vitro.

Germline V gene sequence: CDR1 KGHSH, CDR2 LQKENI. V was trimmed by 0 bases and J by 1 base, leaving 6 bases between them. CDR3 length: 14 amino acids. The PCR was carried out with 60 Vbeta primers and 13 Jbeta primers. Clones were read by immunoSEQ multiplex PCR, and TCRdb kept only the in-frame ones, dropping some. The table has about 150,000 clones, more than 75% seen once. A remark on this clone: What it binds is not known.

Sample: PBMCs. The rearrangement uses TRBV18 and TRBJ1-1; D is undetermined. The receptor was derived from a young woman in good health and CMV-seronegative. CDR3 sequence reads: CASSPPSENTEAFF. The CDR3 DNA sequence: TGTGCCAGCTCACCACCGTCAGAGAACACTGAAGCTTTCTTT.